One and the same sample provided the 16 T cell receptor beta chains below, sequenced in a study of blood T cell repertoires in COVID-19. Measured with immunoSEQ multiplex PCR; TCRdb has only the in-frame clones, and not every one. The sample includes 320,000 or so clones, about 88% of them seen just once. The specimen sequenced was PBMCs or T cells enriched from blood (not recorded which). Receptors originate from a woman aged 25 to 39 who had recovered from COVID-19.

The chain couples TRBV7-6 to TRBJ1-2, with D unresolved. The CDR3 consists of 14 residues. Looked up from germline, CDR1 is SGHVS and CDR2 is FNYEAQ. V was clipped by 5 bases and J by 2 bases, with 12 bases between them. This CDR3 is CASSPRETNYGYTF. For the CDR3, the DNA is TGTGCCAGCAGCCCAAGGGAGACCAACTATGGCTACACCTTC.

The chain combines TRBV5-1 with TRBJ1-1; D may be TRBD1 (5 bases). The germline V gene has CDR1 SGHRS and CDR2 YFSETQ. The germline V and J ends were trimmed by 9 bases and 5 bases, with 23 bases remaining between them. The CDR3 loop spans 15 amino acids. The CDR3 protein is CATTSGYGGRTEAFF. The CDR3 DNA sequence: TGCGCCACGACTTCTGGGTACGGGGGAAGAACTGAAGCTTTCTTT.

This chain joins TRBV2 and TRBJ2-5; D is unclear. Trimming pared 6 bases from V and 9 bases from J, leaving 17 bases between. The CDR3 contains 13 residues. Germline V lookup: CDR1 SNHLY, CDR2 FYNNEI. The CDR3 is CASRDGNFEAQYF. DNA for the CDR3: TGTGCCAGCAGAGACGGAAATTTTGAGGCCCAGTACTTC.

On this clone itself: Distinct nucleotide sequences in the sample also encode this CDR3. The V call is TRBV28, the J call TRBJ1-6, with 10 bases matching TRBD1. The CDR3 covers 15 residues. Trimming took 3 bases from V and 9 from J; bases not matched to a gene: 5. Germline loops: CDR1 MDHEN, CDR2 SYDVKM. CDR3 sequence reads: CASSLGQGYRSPLHF. CDR3 nucleotide sequence: TGTGCCAGCAGTTTGGGACAGGGGTACCGTTCACCCCTCCACTTT.

The chain recombines TRBV6-6 with TRBJ1-2, with D hard to call. Trimming cost V 2 bases and J 2 bases, with 15 bases left between them. Germline CDR1 MNHNY, CDR2 SVGAGI (reference sequence). This CDR3 region has 16 residues. The CDR3 sequence is CASSYPTSLENYGYTF. The CDR3 DNA reads TGTGCCAGCAGTTACCCTACCTCTTTGGAGAACTATGGCTACACCTTC.

The sample holds one count of this clone. The chain is built from TRBV7-9 and TRBJ1-2; 10 nucleotides line up with TRBD1. The germline V gene encodes CDR1 SEHNR and CDR2 FQNEAQ (reference sequence). The CDR3 has 17 residues. The junction had 8 bases not matched to a gene; V was cut back by 0 bases and J by 4 bases. The CDR3 loop reads CASSLALSGQGIYGYTF. DNA of the CDR3: TGTGCCAGCAGCTTAGCGTTATCGGGACAGGGGATCTATGGCTACACCTTC. Full variable domain (outside the CDR3, taken from reference TRBV7-9 and TRBJ1-2): DTGVSQNPRHKITKRGQNVTFRCDPISEHNRLYWYRQTLGQGPEFLTYFQNEAQLEKSRLLSDRFSAERPKGSFSTLEIQRTEQGDSAMYLCASSLALSGQGIYGYTFGSGTRLTVV.

This chain links TRBV6-1 with TRBJ2-5, with D possibly being TRBD1 (5 bases). CDR3 size: 16 residues. Deletions cut 0 bases from V and 5 bases from J, with 16 bases between. The V gene's germline CDR1 is MNHNS and CDR2 SASEGT. The CDR3 reads CASSEAWGNRMETQYF. The CDR3 bases are TGTGCCAGCAGTGAAGCGTGGGGAAACAGGATGGAGACCCAGTACTTC.

This clone has a single count. This chain joins TRBV28 and TRBJ1-1, with D perhaps TRBD1 (5 bases). V lost 3 bases, J lost 0 bases, and 11 bases lay in between. Germline assignment: CDR1 MDHEN and CDR2 SYDVKM. The CDR3 covers 15 residues. CDR3 coding DNA: TGTGCCAGCAGTTTCCGGCAGGACATGAACACTGAAGCTTTCTTT. It translates to CASSFRQDMNTEAFF. The variable domain in full, with the rest retrieved from reference TRBV28 and TRBJ1-1, is DVKVTQSSRYLVKRTGEKVFLECVQDMDHENMFWYRQDPGLGLRLIYFSYDVKMKEKGDIPEGYSVSREKKERFSLILESASTNQTSMYLCASSFRQDMNTEAFFGQGTRLTVV.

The chain employs TRBV12-5 and TRBJ2-7; D is unresolved. CDR1 is LGHNT, CDR2 FRNRAP, per germline. Trimming removed 9 bases from V and 3 bases from J, with 3 bases in between. The CDR3 consists of 9 residues. CDR3 bases: TGTGCTAGGAGCTACGAGCAGTACTTC. Translating gives CARSYEQYF.

This chain joins TRBV12-5 and TRBJ2-2; D gene ambiguous. V lost 1 base to trimming and J lost 4 bases, with 10 bases between them. The germline gives CDR1 LGHNT, CDR2 FRNRAP. CDR3 length: 15 residues. Here the CDR3 DNA reads TGTGCTAGTGGTTTGGGTTCCCAGTCCACCGGGGAGCTGTTTTTT. Protein: CASGLGSQSTGELFF. The variable domain in full, with the rest retrieved from reference TRBV12-5 and TRBJ2-2, is DARVTQTPRHKVTEMGQEVTMRCQPILGHNTVFWYRQTMMQGLELLAYFRNRAPLDDSGMPKDRFSAEMPDATLATLKIQPSEPRDSAVYFCASGLGSQSTGELFFGEGSRLTVL.

V is TRBV4-3 and J is TRBJ1-1, with 7 bases lining up with TRBD1. The germline V gene encodes CDR1 LGHNA and CDR2 YSLEER. The CDR3 runs 18 residues. The trim removed 0 bases at V and 1 base at J, leaving 11 bases unmatched. The CDR3 here is CASSQDVTRQGANTEAFF. CDR3 nucleotide sequence: TGCGCCAGCAGCCAAGACGTAACCAGACAGGGAGCGAACACTGAAGCTTTCTTT.

This chain uses TRBV9 with TRBJ2-7; 11 bases match TRBD1. Per the germline V gene, CDR1 is SGDLS and CDR2 is YYNGEE. The CDR3 runs to 15 residues. The V and J ends lost 0 bases and 5 bases, in that order; junction bases with no gene match: 4. The chain's CDR3 is CASSVGGTGGHEQYF. Here the CDR3 DNA reads TGTGCCAGCAGCGTAGGAGGGACAGGGGGACACGAGCAGTACTTC.

This chain connects TRBV7-9 to TRBJ2-7; maybe TRBD2 (6 bases). Germline V CDR1 and CDR2: SEHNR, FQNEAQ (reference sequence). This CDR3 has 13 amino acids. V was shortened by 5 bases and J by 9 bases, with 17 bases between the two germline ends. The CDR3, as DNA: TGTGCCAGCAGCCCCCGGAAACAGGAGGGGCAGTACTTC. It encodes CASSPRKQEGQYF.

The V call is TRBV15, the J call TRBJ2-1, with 9 positions matching TRBD1. The CDR3 length is 13 residues. Germline V gene data show CDR1 as LNHNV and CDR2 as YYDKDF (reference sequence). V was pared by 3 bases and J by 13 bases, with 7 bases of the junction left unmatched. The CDR3 protein is CATSRDRGQPQFF. The DNA for the CDR3 is TGTGCCACCAGCAGGGACAGGGGTCAACCTCAGTTCTTC.

V and J are TRBV5-1 and TRBJ1-5; TRBD1 agrees at 7 bases. CDR3 length equals 19 residues. V lost 0 bases and J lost 1; bases outside the gene matches: 13. The germline CDR1 and CDR2 sequences are SGHRS and YFSETQ. CDR3 residues: CASSLGWDRELLSNQPQHF. In DNA form, the CDR3 reads TGCGCCAGCAGCTTGGGGTGGGACAGAGAGTTGCTGAGCAATCAGCCCCAGCATTTT.

This chain uses TRBV23-1 with TRBJ1-2; no firm D call. TRBV23-1 is an ORF, with its function uncertain. V was shortened by 3 bases and J by 4 bases, with 9 bases between the two germline ends. This CDR3 region has 13 residues. The CDR3 sequence: CASSHREGYGYTF. Written as DNA, the CDR3 is TGCGCCAGCAGTCATCGGGAGGGCTATGGCTACACCTTC.